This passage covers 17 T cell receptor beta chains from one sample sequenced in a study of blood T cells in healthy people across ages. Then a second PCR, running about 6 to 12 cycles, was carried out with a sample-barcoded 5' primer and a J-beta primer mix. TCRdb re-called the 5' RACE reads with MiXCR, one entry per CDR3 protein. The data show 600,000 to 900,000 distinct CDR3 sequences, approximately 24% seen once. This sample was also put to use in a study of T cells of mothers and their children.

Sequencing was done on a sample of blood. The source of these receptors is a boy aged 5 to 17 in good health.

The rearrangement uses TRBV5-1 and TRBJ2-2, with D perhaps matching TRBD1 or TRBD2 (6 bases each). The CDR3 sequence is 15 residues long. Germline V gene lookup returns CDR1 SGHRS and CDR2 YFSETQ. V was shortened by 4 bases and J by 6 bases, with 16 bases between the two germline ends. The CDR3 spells CASSQNPRGAGELFF. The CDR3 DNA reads TGCGCCAGCAGCCAAAACCCGAGGGGGGCCGGGGAGCTGTTTTTT.

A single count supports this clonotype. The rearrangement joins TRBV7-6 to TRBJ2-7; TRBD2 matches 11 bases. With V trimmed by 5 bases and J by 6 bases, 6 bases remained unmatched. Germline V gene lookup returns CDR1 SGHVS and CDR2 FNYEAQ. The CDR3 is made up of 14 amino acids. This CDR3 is CASSHGLAGGEQYF. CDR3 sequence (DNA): TGTGCCAGCAGCCATGGACTAGCGGGTGGCGAGCAGTACTTC. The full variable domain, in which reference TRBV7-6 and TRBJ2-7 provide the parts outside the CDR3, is GAGVSQSPRYKVTKRGQDVALRCDPISGHVSLYWYRQALGQGPEFLTYFNYEAQQDKSGLPNDRFSAERPEGSISTLTIQRTEQRDSAMYRCASSHGLAGGEQYFGPGTRLTVT.

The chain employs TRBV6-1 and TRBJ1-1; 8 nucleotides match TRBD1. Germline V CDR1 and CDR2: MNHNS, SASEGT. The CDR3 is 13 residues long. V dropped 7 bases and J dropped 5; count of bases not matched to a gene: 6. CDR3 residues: CASIGTGGTEAFF. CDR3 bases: TGTGCCAGCATTGGAACAGGGGGTACTGAAGCTTTCTTT.

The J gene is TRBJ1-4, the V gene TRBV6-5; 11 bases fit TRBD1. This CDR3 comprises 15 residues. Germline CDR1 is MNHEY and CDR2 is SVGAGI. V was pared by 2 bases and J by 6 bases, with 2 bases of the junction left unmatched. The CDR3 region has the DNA TGTGCCAGCAGTTACGGACAGGGGGCGCATGAAAAACTGTTTTTT. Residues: CASSYGQGAHEKLFF.

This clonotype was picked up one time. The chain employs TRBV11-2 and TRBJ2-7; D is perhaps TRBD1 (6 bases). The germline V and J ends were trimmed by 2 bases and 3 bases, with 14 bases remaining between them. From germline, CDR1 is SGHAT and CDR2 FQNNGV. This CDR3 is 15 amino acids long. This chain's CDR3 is CASSLKRGQNYEQYF. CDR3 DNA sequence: TGTGCCAGCAGCTTAAAGAGGGGACAAAACTACGAGCAGTACTTC. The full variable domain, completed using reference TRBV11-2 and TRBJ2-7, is EAGVAQSPRYKIIEKRQSVAFWCNPISGHATLYWYQQILGQGPKLLIQFQNNGVVDDSQLPKDRFSAERLKGVDSTLKIQPAKLEDSAVYLCASSLKRGQNYEQYFGPGTRLTVT.

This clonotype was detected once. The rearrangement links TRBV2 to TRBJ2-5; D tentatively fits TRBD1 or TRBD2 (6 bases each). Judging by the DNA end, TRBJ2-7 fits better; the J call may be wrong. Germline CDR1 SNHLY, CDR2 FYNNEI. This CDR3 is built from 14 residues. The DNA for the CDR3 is TGTGCCAGCAGTGAGTCGGGGGCACCCTACGAGCAGTACTTC. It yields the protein CASSESGAPYEQYF.

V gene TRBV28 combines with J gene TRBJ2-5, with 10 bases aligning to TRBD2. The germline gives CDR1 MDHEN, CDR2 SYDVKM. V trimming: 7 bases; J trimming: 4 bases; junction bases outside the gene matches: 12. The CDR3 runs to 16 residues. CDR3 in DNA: TGTGCCAGCATCCCACAGGGACTAGCGATGGGAGAGACCCAGTACTTC. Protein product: CASIPQGLAMGETQYF.

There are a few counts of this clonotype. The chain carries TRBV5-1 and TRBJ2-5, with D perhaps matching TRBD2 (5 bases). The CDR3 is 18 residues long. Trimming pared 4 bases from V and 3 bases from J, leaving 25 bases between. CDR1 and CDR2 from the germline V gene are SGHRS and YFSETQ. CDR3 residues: CASSPKRLTNLGEETQYF. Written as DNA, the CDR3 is TGCGCCAGCAGCCCGAAGCGGTTAACAAACTTGGGAGAAGAGACCCAGTACTTC.

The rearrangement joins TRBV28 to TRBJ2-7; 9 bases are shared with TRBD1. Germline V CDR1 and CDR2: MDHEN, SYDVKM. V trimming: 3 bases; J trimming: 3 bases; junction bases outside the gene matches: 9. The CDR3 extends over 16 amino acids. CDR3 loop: CASSLMLGQGDYEQYF. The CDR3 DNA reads TGTGCCAGCAGTTTGATGCTGGGACAGGGAGACTACGAGCAGTACTTC.

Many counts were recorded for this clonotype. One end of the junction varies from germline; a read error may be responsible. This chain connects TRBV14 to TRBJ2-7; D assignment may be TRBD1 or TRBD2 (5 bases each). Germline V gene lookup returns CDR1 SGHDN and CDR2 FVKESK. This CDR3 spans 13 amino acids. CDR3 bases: TGTGCCAGCAGTCAAGGGACCACCTACGAGCAGTACTTC. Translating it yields CASSQGTTYEQYF.

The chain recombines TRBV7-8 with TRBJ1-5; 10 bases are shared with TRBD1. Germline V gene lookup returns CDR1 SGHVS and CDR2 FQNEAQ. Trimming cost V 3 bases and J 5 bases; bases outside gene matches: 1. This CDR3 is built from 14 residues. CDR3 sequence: CASSLDRGDQPQHF. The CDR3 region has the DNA TGTGCCAGCAGCTTGGACAGGGGGGATCAGCCCCAGCATTTT.

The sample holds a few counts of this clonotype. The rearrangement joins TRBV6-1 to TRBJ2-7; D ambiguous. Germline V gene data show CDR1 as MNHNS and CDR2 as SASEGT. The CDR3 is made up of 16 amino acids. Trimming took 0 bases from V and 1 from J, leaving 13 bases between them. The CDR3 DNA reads TGTGCCAGCAGTGAAGCAACAGCCCACGCGTCCTACGAGCAGTACTTC. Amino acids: CASSEATAHASYEQYF.

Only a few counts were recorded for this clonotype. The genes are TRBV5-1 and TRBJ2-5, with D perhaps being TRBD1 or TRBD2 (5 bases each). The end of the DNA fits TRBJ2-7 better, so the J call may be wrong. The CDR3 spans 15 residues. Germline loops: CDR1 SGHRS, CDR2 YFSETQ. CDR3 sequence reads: CASSYPGPGTREQYF. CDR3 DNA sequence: TGCGCCAGCAGCTACCCGGGACCGGGGACCCGCGAGCAGTACTTC.

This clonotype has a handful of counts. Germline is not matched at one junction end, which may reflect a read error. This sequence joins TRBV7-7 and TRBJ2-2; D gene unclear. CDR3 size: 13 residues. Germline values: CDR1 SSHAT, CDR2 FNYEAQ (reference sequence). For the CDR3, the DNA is TGTGCTAGCAGGCTCGACAACACCGGGGAGCTGTTTTTT. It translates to CASRLDNTGELFF. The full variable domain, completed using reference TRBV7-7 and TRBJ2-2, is GAGVSQSPRYKVTKRGQDVTLRCDPISSHATLYWYQQALGQGPEFLTYFNYEAQPDKSGLPSDRFSAERPEGSISTLTIQRTEQRDSAMYRCASRLDNTGELFFGEGSRLTVL.

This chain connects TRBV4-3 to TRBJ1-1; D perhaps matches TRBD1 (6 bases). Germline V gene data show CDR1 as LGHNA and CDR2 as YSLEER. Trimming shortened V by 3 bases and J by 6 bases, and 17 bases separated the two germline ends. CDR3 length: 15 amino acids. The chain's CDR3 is CASSQGTIDFSEAFF. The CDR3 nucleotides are TGCGCCAGCAGCCAGGGGACAATAGATTTCTCTGAAGCTTTCTTT.

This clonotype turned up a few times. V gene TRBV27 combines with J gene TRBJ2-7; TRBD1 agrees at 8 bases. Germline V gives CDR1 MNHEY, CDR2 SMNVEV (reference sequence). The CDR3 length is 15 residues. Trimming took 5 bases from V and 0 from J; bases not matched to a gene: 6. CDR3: CASSETGVFSYEQYF. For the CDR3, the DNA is TGTGCCAGCAGTGAGACAGGGGTTTTCTCCTACGAGCAGTACTTC.

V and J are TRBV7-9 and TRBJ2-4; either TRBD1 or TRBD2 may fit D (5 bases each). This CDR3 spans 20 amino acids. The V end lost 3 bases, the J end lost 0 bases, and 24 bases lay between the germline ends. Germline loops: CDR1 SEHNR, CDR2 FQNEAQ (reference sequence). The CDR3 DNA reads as TGTGCCAGCAGCTTCTTAGAGGGCCCAGGGCTAGAGGGAGCCAAAAACATTCAGTACTTC. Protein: CASSFLEGPGLEGAKNIQYF.